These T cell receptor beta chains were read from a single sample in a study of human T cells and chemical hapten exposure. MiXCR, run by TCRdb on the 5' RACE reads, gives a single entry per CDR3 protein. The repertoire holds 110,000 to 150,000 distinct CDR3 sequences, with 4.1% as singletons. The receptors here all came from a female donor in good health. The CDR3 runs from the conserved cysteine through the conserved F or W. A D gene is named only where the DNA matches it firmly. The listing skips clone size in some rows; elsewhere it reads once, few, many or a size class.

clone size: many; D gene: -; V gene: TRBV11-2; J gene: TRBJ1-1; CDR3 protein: CASSLEVPGTEAFF; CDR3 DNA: TGTGCCAGCAGCTTAGAGGTCCCAGGGACTGAAGCTTTCTTT
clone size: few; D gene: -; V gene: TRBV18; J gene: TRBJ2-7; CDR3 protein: CASSPPTSSYEQYF; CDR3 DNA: TGTGCCAGCTCACCACCAACGAGCTCCTACGAGCAGTACTTC
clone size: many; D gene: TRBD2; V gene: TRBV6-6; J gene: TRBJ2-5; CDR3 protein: CASSASLAGEVETQYF; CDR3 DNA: TGTGCCAGCAGTGCGTCACTAGCGGGGGAAGTAGAGACCCAGTACTTC
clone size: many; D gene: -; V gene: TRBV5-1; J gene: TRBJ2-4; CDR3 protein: CASSLVQGGENIQYF; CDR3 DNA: TGCGCCAGCAGCTTGGTACAGGGAGGGGAAAACATTCAGTACTTC
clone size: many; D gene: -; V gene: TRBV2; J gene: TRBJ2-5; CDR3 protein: CASSEVSQETQYF; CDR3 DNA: TGTGCCAGCAGTGAAGTCAGCCAAGAGACCCAGTACTTC
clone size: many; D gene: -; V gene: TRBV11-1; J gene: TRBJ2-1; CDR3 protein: CASSLGWAAEEFF; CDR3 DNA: TGTGCCAGCAGCTTAGGTTGGGCGGCTGAGGAGTTCTTC
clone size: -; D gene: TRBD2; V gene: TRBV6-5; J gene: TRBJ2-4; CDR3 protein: CASSPSGGGPKNIQYF; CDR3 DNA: TGTGCCAGCAGTCCGAGCGGGGGGGGACCCAAAAACATTCAGTACTTC
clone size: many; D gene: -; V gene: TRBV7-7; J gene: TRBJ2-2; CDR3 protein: CASSSPSIGHLTGELFF; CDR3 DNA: TGTGCCAGCAGTTCTCCATCGATAGGACACCTCACCGGGGAGCTGTTTTTT
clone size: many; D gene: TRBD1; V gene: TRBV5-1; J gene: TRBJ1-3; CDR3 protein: CASSLQGTGNTIYF; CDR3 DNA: TGCGCCAGCAGCTTACAGGGGACTGGAAACACCATATATTTT
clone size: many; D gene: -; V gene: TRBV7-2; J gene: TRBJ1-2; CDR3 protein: CASSLEAGAGGYTF; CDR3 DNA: TGTGCCAGCAGCTTAGAGGCAGGGGCCGGGGGCTACACCTTC
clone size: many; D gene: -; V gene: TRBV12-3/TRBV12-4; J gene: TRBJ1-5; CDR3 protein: CASSWSLSNQPQHF; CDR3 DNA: TGTGCCAGCAGTTGGTCCCTCAGCAATCAGCCCCAGCATTTT
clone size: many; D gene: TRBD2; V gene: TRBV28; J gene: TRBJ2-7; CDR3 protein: CASSPGLAGGPPYEQYF; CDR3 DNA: TGTGCCAGCAGTCCGGGACTAGCGGGGGGGCCCCCGTACGAGCAGTACTTC
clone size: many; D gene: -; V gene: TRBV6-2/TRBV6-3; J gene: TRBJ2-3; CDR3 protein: CASRGRGRSDTQYF; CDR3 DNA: TGTGCCAGCAGGGGCCGGGGGCGTTCGGATACGCAGTATTTT
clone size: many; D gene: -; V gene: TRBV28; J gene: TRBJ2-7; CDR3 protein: CASSSRGLREQYF; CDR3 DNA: TGTGCCAGCAGTTCCCGGGGCCTTCGGGAGCAGTACTTC
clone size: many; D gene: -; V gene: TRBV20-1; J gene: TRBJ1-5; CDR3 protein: CSARGSTGPHQPQHF; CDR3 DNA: TGCAGTGCTAGAGGGAGCACAGGGCCTCATCAGCCCCAGCATTTT
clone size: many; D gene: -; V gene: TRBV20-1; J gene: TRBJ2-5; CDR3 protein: CSARGSRRQETQYF; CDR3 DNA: TGCAGTGCAAGGGGCAGCAGGCGCCAAGAGACCCAGTACTTC
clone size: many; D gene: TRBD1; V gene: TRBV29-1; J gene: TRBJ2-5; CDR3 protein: CSVTRDSRGETQYF; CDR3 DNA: TGCAGCGTTACCCGGGACAGCCGAGGGGAGACCCAGTACTTC
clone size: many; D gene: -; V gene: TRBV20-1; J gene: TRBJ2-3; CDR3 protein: CSAAYSSSTDTQYF; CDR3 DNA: TGCAGTGCTGCTTATTCCTCTAGCACAGATACGCAGTATTTT
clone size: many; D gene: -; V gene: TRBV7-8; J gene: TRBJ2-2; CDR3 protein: CASSGRQGAGELFF; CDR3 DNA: TGTGCCAGCAGCGGGAGGCAGGGGGCCGGGGAGCTGTTTTTT
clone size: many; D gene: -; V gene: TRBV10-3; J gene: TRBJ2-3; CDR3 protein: CAISETGRGTDTQYF; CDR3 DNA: TGTGCCATCAGTGAGACAGGTAGAGGGACAGATACGCAGTATTTT
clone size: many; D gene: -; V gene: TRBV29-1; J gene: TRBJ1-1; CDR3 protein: CSVGGVRPRGRENTEAFF; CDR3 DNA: TGCAGCGTGGGGGGGGTCAGGCCGCGCGGCCGGGAAAACACTGAAGCTTTCTTT
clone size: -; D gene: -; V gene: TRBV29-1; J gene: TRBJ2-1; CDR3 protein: CSVDLGRSYNDQFF; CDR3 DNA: TGCAGCGTTGATCTGGGAAGGTCCTACAATGATCAGTTCTTC